This note documents a single T cell receptor (beta chain) sequence. CDR3 length equals 14 residues. Germline V gene data show CDR1 as SEHNR and CDR2 as FQNEAQ (reference sequence). V lost 3 bases, J lost 6 bases, and 11 bases lay in between. The data were produced by immunoSEQ multiplex PCR, yet TCRdb's version contains in-frame clones alone and is incomplete. The sample lists approximately 4,000 clones; 70% to 75% were seen once. This entry comes from a study of somatic mutations in cytotoxic T cells in rheumatoid arthritis. About the research overall: The researchers flow-sorted some T-cell populations stained with V beta antibodies and got nearly 100% purity, and these included V beta1+ cells sequenced for TCRB.

The source of this sequence is an adult with rheumatoid arthritis. The V gene is TRBV7-9, the J gene TRBJ1-4, with D unclear. Sequencing was done on a sample of CD8+ T cells sorted from blood. CDR3 nucleotide sequence: TGTGCCAGCAGCTTGACGCAGGAGGATGAAAAACTGTTTTTT. Translation gives CASSLTQEDEKLFF.